This TCR beta chain appears in the sequencing data of a study of blood T cells in healthy people across ages. Then a second PCR, running about 6 to 12 cycles, was carried out with a sample-barcoded 5' primer and a J-beta primer mix. TCRdb passed the 5' RACE reads through MiXCR, listing each CDR3 protein once. The sample has about 1.4 million distinct CDR3 sequences, around 59% seen once; the top ten hold under 8.5%. The V gene lost 0 bases and the J gene lost 4 bases, with 7 bases spanning the gap. The CDR3 extends over 13 amino acids. Germline V gene sequence: CDR1 LGHNA, CDR2 YSLEER. The chain is built from TRBV4-3 and TRBJ2-7; no firm D call. This clonotype was sampled from a man between 18 and 29 years old in good health. Material for sequencing was blood. The CDR3 here is CASSQDIDYEQYF. CDR3 coding DNA: TGCGCCAGCAGCCAAGATATCGATTACGAGCAGTACTTC.